This TCR beta chain originates from a study of T cells after posttransplantation cyclophosphamide. The repertoire was sequenced with immunoSEQ multiplex PCR; TCRdb's copy has only in-frame clones and lacks some. The sample lists some 10,000 clones; around nine tenths were seen once. A marrow graft followed busulfan-fludarabine conditioning, with cyclophosphamide on days +3 and +4. This CDR3 has 14 amino acids. The V and J ends lost 4 bases and 6 bases respectively, with 17 bases between them. The germline CDR1 and CDR2 sequences are SGHRS and YFSETQ. The study, taken as a whole, reports: Recipient CMV seropositivity and CMV reactivation strongly tracked TRB clonality. Blood and skin or GI T cell repertoires showed limited TRB overlap. Donor-recipient repertoire similarity was low at 1-2 months, rising over year one.

Points on this clone: The antigen remains undetermined.

The TCR was taken from a male patient younger than 45 who received an allogeneic stem cell transplant from a related donor, was CMV-positive, and had acute GVHD only. Some T cells here may be from the graft donor. Sequencing used CD4+ T cells sorted from PBMCs, obtained after allogeneic stem cell transplant with posttransplant cyclophosphamide. This rearrangement joins TRBV5-1 to TRBJ2-7; TRBD2 is a possible D gene (5 bases). Here the CDR3 reads CASSPGRGEGEQYF. CDR3 sequence (DNA): TGCGCCAGCAGCCCTGGACGGGGTGAGGGCGAGCAGTACTTC.